This paragraph reports one TCR beta chain. Per the study methods: The assay estimated nucleated cells by amplifying reference gene primers. The protocol was immunoSEQ multiplex PCR, while the TCRdb copy is restricted to in-frame clones and leaves out a portion. Clonal size and the V and J genes are those of that table, whereas D and trimming came from the DNA. The table includes around 270,000 clones, around 90% detected once. This sample is drawn from a study of blood T cell repertoires in COVID-19. Background on the study: Sites in the United States, Italy and Spain provided acute and convalescent COVID-19 samples. Sources were T cells, B-cell-depleted T cells, or PBMCs; the material itself was cDNA or gDNA.

Seattle's cohort entered during active infection and was followed longitudinally. Germline V gene data show CDR1 as SGHTA and CDR2 as FQGTGA. V shed 3 bases and J 4 bases; nucleotides not matched to a gene: 3. This CDR3 is built from 15 residues. Sequencing input: peripheral blood. The sequence was collected from a woman aged 55-69 years with COVID-19, enrolled during active disease. The chain links TRBV7-3 to TRBJ2-1, with 10 bases lining up with TRBD2. This chain's CDR3 is CASSFGLADYNEQFF. CDR3 sequence (DNA): TGTGCCAGCAGCTTCGGACTAGCGGATTACAATGAGCAGTTCTTC.